This T cell receptor beta chain was profiled in a study of naive and memory T cell subsets. Study-level findings and limits: Over 90% of naive TCR sequences appeared only once, unlike memory subsets.

Worth noting for this clonotype: The antigen remains unidentified.

Both TRBC1 and TRBC2 were covered by a beta constant-region primer of two equimolar oligonucleotides. Four rounds of PCR amplified the ligated cDNA using nested alpha and beta constant-region primers plus SP2. TCRdb fed the UMI-ligation and nested PCR reads into MiXCR, producing one record per CDR3 protein. This table holds 130,000 to 150,000 distinct CDR3 sequences, 15% to 20% found once. Germline CDR1 and CDR2: SGHRS and YFSETQ. The length of the CDR3 is 14 residues. The germline V and J ends were trimmed by 4 bases and 6 bases, with 14 bases remaining between them. After the first PCR, alpha and beta chain libraries were processed separately.

The chain uses TRBV5-1 and TRBJ1-5; possible D gene TRBD1, 6 bases. This receptor was obtained from a human donor in good health. The specimen sequenced was naive CD4+ T cells from blood. The DNA of the CDR3 is TGCGCCAGCAGCACAGGGACGGATTCTCAGCCCCAGCATTTT. It codes for CASSTGTDSQPQHF.